The rows below give T cell receptor beta chains drawn from one sample of a study of cytomegalovirus exposure and HLA in healthy donors. Profiling relied on immunoSEQ multiplex PCR, and the TCRdb table lists in-frame clones only, not all of them. The sample has around 150,000 clones, approximately 84% seen once. The sequenced material came from PBMCs. These receptors were taken from a man aged 18 to 29 in good health and CMV-seropositive. The CDR3 runs from the conserved cysteine through the conserved F or W. The listing skips clone size in some rows; elsewhere it reads once, few, many or a size class.

size: -
V: TRBV19
J: TRBJ2-3
CDR3: CASSSGDRATDTQYF

size: -
V: TRBV15
J: TRBJ2-2
CDR3: CATSRDLPDRPNTGELFF

size: once
V: TRBV5-6
J: TRBJ2-1
CDR3: CASSLGSVFEQFF

size: -
V: TRBV9
J: TRBJ2-2
CDR3: CASREQGTNTGELFF

size: -
V: TRBV11-2
J: TRBJ2-6
CDR3: CASSPSTGAGANVLTF

size: once
V: TRBV4-1
J: TRBJ1-1
CDR3: CASSPTSFLQGGDAFF

size: -
V: TRBV7-8
J: TRBJ2-1
CDR3: CASSSTSGGPHEQFF

size: -
V: TRBV4-1
J: TRBJ1-4
CDR3: CASSQQRQGDEKLFF

size: -
V: TRBV7-2
J: TRBJ2-1
CDR3: CASSLAPGFNEQFF

size: -
V: TRBV5-4
J: TRBJ1-4
CDR3: CASSFGQGPDEKLFF

size: -
V: TRBV6-1
J: TRBJ2-7
CDR3: CASRDRPLYEQYF

size: once
V: TRBV6-5
J: TRBJ1-4
CDR3: CATRGGNNEKLFF

size: -
V: TRBV28
J: TRBJ2-1
CDR3: CASSSNEQFF

size: -
V: TRBV19
J: TRBJ2-5
CDR3: CASSPRGAGETQYF

size: -
V: TRBV4-1
J: TRBJ2-6
CDR3: CASSQDWGGSDSGANVLTF

size: -
V: TRBV5-4
J: TRBJ2-1
CDR3: CASSLSLAGGPLYNEQFF

size: -
V: TRBV11-3
J: TRBJ1-1
CDR3: CASSPRTGDTEAFF

size: once
V: TRBV12-5
J: TRBJ2-1
CDR3: CASGLGQRGSSYNEQFF

size: once
V: TRBV7-2
J: TRBJ1-5
CDR3: CASSVRGQQPQHF

size: -
V: TRBV6-5
J: TRBJ2-7
CDR3: CASSYSSWAGSYEQYF

size: -
V: TRBV7-8
J: TRBJ2-3
CDR3: CASSLGPSVGTDTQYF

size: -
V: TRBV18
J: TRBJ2-5
CDR3: CASSPPLQGAGETQYF

size: -
V: TRBV5-6
J: TRBJ1-2
CDR3: CASSLIRTHYTF

size: -
V: TRBV5-5
J: TRBJ2-7
CDR3: CASNVETGGLYEQYF

size: -
V: TRBV2
J: TRBJ1-6
CDR3: CASTIFGTASLF

size: -
V: TRBV6-1
J: TRBJ1-4
CDR3: CASSAAGEKLFF

size: -
V: TRBV19
J: -
CDR3: CASSISTPGQGYEQYF

size: -
V: TRBV9
J: TRBJ1-2
CDR3: CASSPATGTNYGYTF

size: once
V: TRBV2
J: TRBJ1-2
CDR3: CASPGGGHYGYTF

size: -
V: TRBV7-6
J: TRBJ1-1
CDR3: CASSLGVMGQNTEAFF

size: -
V: TRBV19
J: TRBJ1-1
CDR3: CASSAQGISEAFF

size: -
V: TRBV6-5
J: TRBJ2-2
CDR3: CASSYALAGNTGELFF

size: -
V: TRBV4-3
J: TRBJ2-7
CDR3: CASSQYRGYEQYF

size: few
V: TRBV30
J: TRBJ1-1
CDR3: CAWSPGQHTEAFF

size: -
V: TRBV11-2
J: TRBJ2-1
CDR3: CASSFGDSSYNEQFF

size: -
V: TRBV7-6
J: TRBJ1-1
CDR3: CASSEYNTEAFF

size: -
V: TRBV5-1
J: TRBJ2-2
CDR3: CASSWTVNTGELFF

size: -
V: TRBV5-1
J: TRBJ1-6
CDR3: CASSLDPRAGGNSPLHF

size: -
V: TRBV18
J: TRBJ1-1
CDR3: CASTGDKNTEAFF

size: -
V: TRBV7-3
J: TRBJ2-5
CDR3: CASSFLAGVGETQYF

size: -
V: TRBV5-6
J: TRBJ1-2
CDR3: CASSLMRVGYGYTF

size: -
V: TRBV6-5
J: TRBJ2-2
CDR3: CASRGTGGAGELFF

size: -
V: TRBV2
J: TRBJ2-3
CDR3: CASSERTSEDTDTQYF

size: -
V: TRBV9
J: TRBJ2-6
CDR3: CASSVGVGRFFSGANVLTF

size: -
V: TRBV4-1
J: TRBJ2-7
CDR3: CASSHRTGNYEQYF

size: -
V: TRBV7-2
J: TRBJ2-3
CDR3: CASSADLGADTQYF

size: -
V: TRBV19
J: TRBJ1-5
CDR3: CASSVPGQGIQPQHF

size: -
V: TRBV7-9
J: TRBJ2-6
CDR3: CASSLEGAGANGLTF

size: -
V: TRBV5-4
J: TRBJ2-5
CDR3: CASSLAPGLDQETQYF

size: -
V: TRBV11-2
J: TRBJ1-2
CDR3: CASSLGDRDGDGYTF

size: -
V: TRBV30
J: TRBJ1-5
CDR3: CAWEAGGGQPQHF

size: -
V: TRBV4-2
J: TRBJ2-1
CDR3: CASSPQGEEREQFF